This T cell receptor (beta chain) came from a study of T-cell memory formation after mild COVID-19 (dated by TCRdb to the early 2020s). General notes on the study: TCR sequence clusters from the two donors were largely donor specific. Longitudinal TCRalpha and TCRbeta repertoire sequencing tracked T-cell clones expanding and contracting after mild COVID-19 in a couple of donors. The cohort was made up of two young adult volunteers, one female and one male, who were previously healthy.

As for this clonotype: The target of this receptor is not known. There are no base qualities to consult, and no much larger clone falls within one base.

PBMCs were isolated by Ficoll-Paque density gradient centrifugation. Findings and caveats that apply to the study as a whole: The study covered only two mild cases, and larger cohorts including severe cases with pre-infection samples were considered necessary. The second-wave clones that peaked on day 37 were not confirmed to be SARS-CoV-2 specific. Contracting CD4+ clones appeared mostly in the CM and EM memory subsets, whereas CD8+ clones were enriched in EMRA. Some responding clones were found in pre-infection memory, which suggests that pre-existing cross-reactive memory T cells took part in the SARS-CoV-2 response. Balanced CD4/CD8 phenotypes were observed for clones contracting from day 15 to 85, whereas a bias towards CD4+ was observed for a second wave of clones expanding from day 15 to 37.

Instrument on record: Illumina NovaSeq 6000. TCRalpha and TCRbeta cDNA libraries were constructed by 5'RACE with constant-segment primers, with sample barcodes and unique molecular identifiers being introduced. RNA was extracted from every sample with Trizol reagent. The libraries were amplified in two PCR steps, and the second step added a second sample barcode and Illumina TruSeq adapters. Libraries were sequenced on an Illumina NovaSeq with 2 x 150 bp paired-end reads. Concerning the study's data processing: Demultiplexing of reads and collapsing into UMI-guided consensus sequences were performed with migec v1.2.7. Using mixcr v2.1.11, the UMI consensuses were aligned to TRA and TRB V and J templates and assembled into clonotypes. Clonotypes were classified as expanded or contracted when called significant by both edgeR and NoisET, with noise models trained on biological replicates. For edgeR calls, a false discovery rate-adjusted p below 0.01 and a log2 fold-change threshold of 1 were applied. As an exploratory analysis of dynamics, PCA with hierarchical clustering was applied to max-normalized trajectories of the 1000 most abundant clonotypes. Separately sequenced CD4+ and CD8+ repertoires were used to assign a CD4 or CD8 phenotype to each responding clone. TCRdb passed the public sequencing reads through fastp at Q25 and MiXCR, retaining productive beta sequences. Each record represents a unique CDR3 protein, reported with the most common genes and DNA among its rows. The V and J calls and clone size come from TCRdb's table, not from the authors' own analysis. The sample table shows about 390,000 distinct CDR3 sequences, and roughly 15% are seen once. The top ten clonotypes cover 20% to 25% of the sample.

This TCR derives from a man younger than 35 who had mild COVID-19 (a few samples of this study predate the infection). The sample titles of this study are shuffled in the database, so cell type and time point are left out; the donor was told from shared clones. Sequenced sample: PBMCs or a T cell subset sorted from them (not recorded which).

CDR3 loop: CASTTVMRGGPYEQYF. The DNA is as follows: TGTGCCAGCACCACCGTTATGCGGGGGGGACCCTACGAGCAGTACTTC. The chain was built from TRBV11-2 and TRBJ2-7; a stretch of 9 junction bases matches TRBD2. Trimming leaves V shorter by 7 bases and J shorter by 2 bases, with the junction holding 12 bases beyond the gene matches. From a lookup of the germline V gene, CDR1 and CDR2 are SGHAT and FQNNGV. There are 16 amino acids in the CDR3, from cysteine to phenylalanine inclusive. The sequence is cut down to CDR3 DNA, 48 bases in frame from base 1.